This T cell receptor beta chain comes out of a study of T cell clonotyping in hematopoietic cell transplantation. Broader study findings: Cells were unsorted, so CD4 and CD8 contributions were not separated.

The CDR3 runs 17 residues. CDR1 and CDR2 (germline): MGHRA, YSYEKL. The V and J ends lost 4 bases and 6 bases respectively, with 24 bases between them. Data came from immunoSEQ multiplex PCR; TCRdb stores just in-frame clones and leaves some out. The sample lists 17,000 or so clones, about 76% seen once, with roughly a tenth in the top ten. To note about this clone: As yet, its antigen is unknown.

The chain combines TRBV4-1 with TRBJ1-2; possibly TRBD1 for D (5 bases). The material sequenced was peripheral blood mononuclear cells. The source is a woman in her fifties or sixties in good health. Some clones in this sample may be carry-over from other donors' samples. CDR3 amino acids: CASSPLTAGKGINGYTF. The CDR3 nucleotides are TGCGCCAGCAGCCCACTTACCGCAGGGAAAGGGATTAATGGCTACACCTTC.